This is a list of T cell receptor beta chains from one sample in a study of blood T cell repertoires in COVID-19. Sequencing was performed with immunoSEQ multiplex PCR; in TCRdb, only in-frame clones are kept and a portion is missing. The table lists approximately 160,000 clones, roughly 84% of them singletons. Sequenced: peripheral blood. The source of these receptors is a woman aged 60-70 years with acute or convalescent COVID-19. The CDR3 runs from the conserved cysteine through the conserved F or W. D genes are given only for firm matches. A row's size may be missing; if present it is once, few, many or a size class.

d_gene: TRBD1; abundance: .; j_gene: TRBJ2-3; v_gene: TRBV5-4; CDR3nt: TGTGCCAGCAGCCCTGGGACAGGGAGGTTAGATACGCAGTATTTT; CDR3aa: CASSPGTGRLDTQYF
d_gene: .; abundance: .; j_gene: TRBJ2-5; v_gene: TRBV4-3; CDR3nt: TGCGCCAGCAGCCAACAACAGGAAGAGACCCAGTACTTC; CDR3aa: CASSQQQEETQYF
d_gene: .; abundance: .; j_gene: TRBJ2-2; v_gene: TRBV3-1/TRBV3-2; CDR3nt: TGTGCCAGCAGCCTTGAGGGGGGGCCCACGAACACCGGGGAGCTGTTTTTT; CDR3aa: CASSLEGGPTNTGELFF
d_gene: .; abundance: .; j_gene: TRBJ1-1; v_gene: TRBV6-5; CDR3nt: TGTGCCAGCAGAGTCCAGGGCGAAGCTTTCTTT; CDR3aa: CASRVQGEAFF
d_gene: TRBD1; abundance: .; j_gene: TRBJ1-2; v_gene: TRBV4-3; CDR3nt: TGCGCCAGCAGCGAGACGGTGGCAGGGGGCTATGGCTACACCTTC; CDR3aa: CASSETVAGGYGYTF
d_gene: TRBD1; abundance: .; j_gene: TRBJ2-7; v_gene: TRBV5-4; CDR3nt: TGTGCCAGCAGCTTGGGGGACAGGGGCCACGAGCAGTACTTC; CDR3aa: CASSLGDRGHEQYF
d_gene: .; abundance: .; j_gene: TRBJ1-2; v_gene: TRBV7-6; CDR3nt: TGTGCCAGCAGCTTAGATGCAGGGCGGACGAACTATGGCTACACCTTC; CDR3aa: CASSLDAGRTNYGYTF
d_gene: .; abundance: .; j_gene: TRBJ1-5; v_gene: TRBV5-8; CDR3nt: TGTGCCAGCAGCCCCGACAGGAATCAGCCCCAGCATTTT; CDR3aa: CASSPDRNQPQHF
d_gene: .; abundance: .; j_gene: TRBJ2-3; v_gene: TRBV5-1; CDR3nt: TGCGCCAGCAGCCCGAACCCGACAGAGCAAGATACGCAGTATTTT; CDR3aa: CASSPNPTEQDTQYF
d_gene: TRBD1; abundance: .; j_gene: TRBJ2-1; v_gene: TRBV30; CDR3nt: TGTGCCTGGTCAGGGGGTGGGGACAATGAGCAGTTCTTC; CDR3aa: CAWSGGGDNEQFF
d_gene: TRBD1; abundance: .; j_gene: TRBJ2-2; v_gene: TRBV7-3; CDR3nt: TGTGCCAGCAGCGTCCGGGACAGGGTTTCGGGCACCGGGGAGCTGTTTTTT; CDR3aa: CASSVRDRVSGTGELFF
d_gene: TRBD2; abundance: once; j_gene: TRBJ2-7; v_gene: TRBV7-2; CDR3nt: TGTGCCAGCAGCTCCACCCAGGGAGGGGTTTACGAGCAGTACTTC; CDR3aa: CASSSTQGGVYEQYF
d_gene: .; abundance: .; j_gene: TRBJ2-5; v_gene: TRBV5-1; CDR3nt: TGCGCCAGCAGCTCCCTTGGAGGGGCAGGAGAGACCCAGTACTTC; CDR3aa: CASSSLGGAGETQYF
d_gene: .; abundance: .; j_gene: TRBJ2-3; v_gene: TRBV5-1; CDR3nt: TGCGCCAGCAGCTTGGACACAACCACAGATACGCAGTATTTT; CDR3aa: CASSLDTTTDTQYF
d_gene: TRBD1; abundance: .; j_gene: TRBJ1-1; v_gene: TRBV2; CDR3nt: TGTGCCAGCCTTGATACAGGGGGGCGGACTGAAGCTTTCTTT; CDR3aa: CASLDTGGRTEAFF
d_gene: TRBD1; abundance: few; j_gene: TRBJ2-7; v_gene: TRBV24-1; CDR3nt: TGTGCCACCAACTCCGAGGGGGACAGAGAGTTCTACGAGCAGTACTTC; CDR3aa: CATNSEGDREFYEQYF
d_gene: .; abundance: .; j_gene: TRBJ1-2; v_gene: TRBV6-4; CDR3nt: TGTGCCAGCAGTACCGAGGGCTCGACGGGCTACACCTTC; CDR3aa: CASSTEGSTGYTF
d_gene: .; abundance: .; j_gene: TRBJ2-2; v_gene: TRBV5-1; CDR3nt: TGCGCCAGCGGCCCCCAGTGGGCTACCGGGGAGCTGTTTTTT; CDR3aa: CASGPQWATGELFF
d_gene: TRBD1; abundance: .; j_gene: TRBJ1-1; v_gene: TRBV6-5; CDR3nt: TGTGCCAGCAGTTACACCGGGACAGTGAACACTGAAGCTTTCTTT; CDR3aa: CASSYTGTVNTEAFF
d_gene: TRBD1; abundance: .; j_gene: TRBJ1-2; v_gene: TRBV6-2/TRBV6-3; CDR3nt: TGTGCCAGCAGCTCCGGGACAGGGGGCGCCGGCTATGGCTACACCTTC; CDR3aa: CASSSGTGGAGYGYTF
d_gene: .; abundance: .; j_gene: TRBJ1-1; v_gene: TRBV7-3; CDR3nt: TGTGCCAGCAGCTTAAGCCGGACACGGGGGAGATCACTTGAAGCTTTCTTT; CDR3aa: CASSLSRTRGRSLEAFF
d_gene: .; abundance: few; j_gene: TRBJ2-1; v_gene: TRBV14; CDR3nt: TGTGCCAGCAGCCCGGTCGTAGGAGATGAGCAGTTCTTC; CDR3aa: CASSPVVGDEQFF
d_gene: .; abundance: .; j_gene: TRBJ2-5; v_gene: TRBV5-8; CDR3nt: TGTGCCAGCAGCCCGAACGGGGAGACCCAGTACTTC; CDR3aa: CASSPNGETQYF
d_gene: .; abundance: .; j_gene: TRBJ1-2; v_gene: TRBV27; CDR3nt: TGTGCCAGCAGTTTGCAGGGATCAGTTTATATCTATGGCTACACCTTC; CDR3aa: CASSLQGSVYIYGYTF
d_gene: .; abundance: .; j_gene: TRBJ2-1; v_gene: TRBV7-8; CDR3nt: TGTGCCAGCACCACGGACAGATACAATGAGCAGTTCTTC; CDR3aa: CASTTDRYNEQFF
d_gene: TRBD1; abundance: .; j_gene: TRBJ2-5; v_gene: TRBV7-9; CDR3nt: TGTGCCAGCAGCCATTCGGACAGGGGGTCGGGGGAGACCCAGTACTTC; CDR3aa: CASSHSDRGSGETQYF
d_gene: .; abundance: few; j_gene: TRBJ2-3; v_gene: TRBV6-5; CDR3nt: TGTGCCAGCAGTTACAGCCGCAATGCCAATACGCAGTATTTT; CDR3aa: CASSYSRNANTQYF
d_gene: .; abundance: .; j_gene: TRBJ2-5; v_gene: TRBV12-3/TRBV12-4; CDR3nt: TGTGCCAGCAGTTTAGCGCAGCGGATCCAGTACTTC; CDR3aa: CASSLAQRIQYF
d_gene: TRBD1; abundance: .; j_gene: TRBJ1-1; v_gene: TRBV19; CDR3nt: TGTGCCAGTAGGACCGACAGGGGAAGAGCCCTCATGAACACTGAAGCTTTCTTT; CDR3aa: CASRTDRGRALMNTEAFF
d_gene: TRBD1; abundance: .; j_gene: TRBJ2-2; v_gene: TRBV5-1; CDR3nt: TGCGCCAGCAGCTTTACCCGGACAGGGACGGCCGGGGAGCTGTTTTTT; CDR3aa: CASSFTRTGTAGELFF
d_gene: .; abundance: .; j_gene: TRBJ2-3; v_gene: TRBV27; CDR3nt: TGTGCCAGCAGTTCCACAGGGATAACAGATACGCAGTATTTT; CDR3aa: CASSSTGITDTQYF
d_gene: .; abundance: .; j_gene: TRBJ1-4; v_gene: TRBV7-9; CDR3nt: TGTGCCAGCAGCTTAAGTTGGGAGGGGACTAATGAAAAACTGTTTTTT; CDR3aa: CASSLSWEGTNEKLFF
d_gene: TRBD1; abundance: .; j_gene: TRBJ1-1; v_gene: TRBV5-4; CDR3nt: TGTGCCAGCAGCTGGGACAGGGCAAACACTGAAGCTTTCTTT; CDR3aa: CASSWDRANTEAFF
d_gene: .; abundance: .; j_gene: TRBJ1-5; v_gene: TRBV6-5; CDR3nt: TGTGCCAGCAGTTACGAACAGGGCAATCAGCCCCAGCATTTT; CDR3aa: CASSYEQGNQPQHF
d_gene: .; abundance: few; j_gene: TRBJ1-4; v_gene: TRBV30; CDR3nt: TGTGCCTGGAGTGTCAGAAGTAATGAAAAACTGTTTTTT; CDR3aa: CAWSVRSNEKLFF
d_gene: TRBD1; abundance: .; j_gene: TRBJ1-6; v_gene: TRBV14; CDR3nt: TGTGCCAGCAGCCCGCCGGGACAGTATAATTCACCCCTCCACTTT; CDR3aa: CASSPPGQYNSPLHF
d_gene: .; abundance: .; j_gene: TRBJ2-7; v_gene: TRBV10-3; CDR3nt: TGTGCCATCCGGGGGACAGGGCGGGGGGACCAGTACTTC; CDR3aa: CAIRGTGRGDQYF
d_gene: .; abundance: .; j_gene: TRBJ1-1; v_gene: TRBV3-1/TRBV3-2; CDR3nt: TGTGCCAGCAGCCATCCTCCCCCTACCGGCGGAGCTTTCTTT; CDR3aa: CASSHPPPTGGAFF
d_gene: .; abundance: .; j_gene: TRBJ1-4; v_gene: TRBV18; CDR3nt: TGTGCCAGCTCACAGAACAGACCAACTAATGAAAAACTGTTTTTT; CDR3aa: CASSQNRPTNEKLFF
d_gene: .; abundance: .; j_gene: TRBJ1-6; v_gene: TRBV10-3; CDR3nt: TGTGCCATCAGTGAGGGACAGTATAATTCACCCCTCCACTTT; CDR3aa: CAISEGQYNSPLHF
d_gene: TRBD1; abundance: .; j_gene: TRBJ2-2; v_gene: TRBV19; CDR3nt: TGTGCCAGTAGTATCGGACAGGGGAACACCGGGGAGCTGTTTTTT; CDR3aa: CASSIGQGNTGELFF
d_gene: TRBD1; abundance: once; j_gene: TRBJ1-2; v_gene: TRBV6-5; CDR3nt: TGTGCCAGCAGCCGCGGACAGGGGAAGGTTGGCTACACCTTC; CDR3aa: CASSRGQGKVGYTF
d_gene: .; abundance: .; j_gene: TRBJ1-5; v_gene: TRBV5-6; CDR3nt: TGTGCCAGCAGTCTTCAGGGAAATCAGCCCCAGCATTTT; CDR3aa: CASSLQGNQPQHF
d_gene: TRBD1; abundance: once; j_gene: TRBJ1-5; v_gene: TRBV3-1/TRBV3-2; CDR3nt: TGTGCCAGCAGCCAAGGGACAGGGGATAGCAATCAGCCCCAGCATTTT; CDR3aa: CASSQGTGDSNQPQHF
d_gene: .; abundance: .; j_gene: TRBJ2-7; v_gene: TRBV3-1/TRBV3-2; CDR3nt: TGTGCCAGCAGCCGCCAATCCAGGGTCTCCTACGAGCAGTACTTC; CDR3aa: CASSRQSRVSYEQYF
d_gene: .; abundance: .; j_gene: TRBJ2-7; v_gene: TRBV6-2/TRBV6-3; CDR3nt: TGTGCCAGCAGTCAGGTTTACGAGCAGTACTTC; CDR3aa: CASSQVYEQYF
d_gene: TRBD2; abundance: .; j_gene: TRBJ2-2; v_gene: TRBV9; CDR3nt: TGTGCCAGCAGTTCGGCTAGCGGGGGTTTGGGGAACACCGGGGAGCTGTTTTTT; CDR3aa: CASSSASGGLGNTGELFF
d_gene: .; abundance: .; j_gene: TRBJ1-5; v_gene: TRBV7-9; CDR3nt: TGTGCCAGCAGCTTACAGGGCAATCAGCCCCAGCATTTT; CDR3aa: CASSLQGNQPQHF
d_gene: TRBD2; abundance: .; j_gene: TRBJ2-5; v_gene: TRBV7-8; CDR3nt: TGTGCCAGCAGCTTTCCCTTTGGGACTAGCGGGCAAGAGACCCAGTACTTC; CDR3aa: CASSFPFGTSGQETQYF
d_gene: TRBD1; abundance: .; j_gene: TRBJ2-7; v_gene: TRBV24-1; CDR3nt: TGTGCCACCAGTGACGGGACAGGGTGGGGCGAGCAGTACTTC; CDR3aa: CATSDGTGWGEQYF